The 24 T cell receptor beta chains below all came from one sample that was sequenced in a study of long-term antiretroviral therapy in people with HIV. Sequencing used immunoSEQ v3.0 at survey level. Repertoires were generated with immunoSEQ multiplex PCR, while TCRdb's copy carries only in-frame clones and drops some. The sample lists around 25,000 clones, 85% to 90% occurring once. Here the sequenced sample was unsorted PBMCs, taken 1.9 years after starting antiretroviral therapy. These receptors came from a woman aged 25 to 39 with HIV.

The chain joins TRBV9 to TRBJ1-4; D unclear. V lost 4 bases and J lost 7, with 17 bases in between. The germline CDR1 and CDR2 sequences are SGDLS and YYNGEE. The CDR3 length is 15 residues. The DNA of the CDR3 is TGTGCCAGCAGCCGGACCCCGGTTTCGGGTGAAAAACTGTTTTTT. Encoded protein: CASSRTPVSGEKLFF.

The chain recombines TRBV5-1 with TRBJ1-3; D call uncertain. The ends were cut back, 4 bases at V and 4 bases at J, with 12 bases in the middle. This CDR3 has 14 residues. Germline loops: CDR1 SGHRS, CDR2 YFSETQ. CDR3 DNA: TGCGCCAGCAGCCGAGAGACGGTAGGAAACACCATATATTTT. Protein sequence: CASSRETVGNTIYF.

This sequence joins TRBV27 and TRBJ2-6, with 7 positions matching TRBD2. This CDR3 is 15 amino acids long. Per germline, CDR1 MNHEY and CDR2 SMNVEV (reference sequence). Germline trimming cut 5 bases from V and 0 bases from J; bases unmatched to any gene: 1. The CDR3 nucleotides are TGTGCCAGCAGTCGGGGGGTCTCTGGGGCCAACGTCCTGACTTTC. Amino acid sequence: CASSRGVSGANVLTF.

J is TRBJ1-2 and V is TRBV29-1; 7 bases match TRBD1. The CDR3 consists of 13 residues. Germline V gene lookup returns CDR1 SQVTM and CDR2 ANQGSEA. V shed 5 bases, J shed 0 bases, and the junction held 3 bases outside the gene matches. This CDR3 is CSVYDRANYGYTF. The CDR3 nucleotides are TGCAGCGTTTATGACAGGGCTAACTATGGCTACACCTTC.

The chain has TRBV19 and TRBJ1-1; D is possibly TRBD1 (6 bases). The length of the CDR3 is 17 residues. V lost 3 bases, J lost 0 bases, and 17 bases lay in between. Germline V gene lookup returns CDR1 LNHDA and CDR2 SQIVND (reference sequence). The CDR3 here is CASSMGGGAAVNTEAFF. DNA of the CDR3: TGTGCCAGTAGTATGGGAGGGGGAGCCGCCGTGAACACTGAAGCTTTCTTT.

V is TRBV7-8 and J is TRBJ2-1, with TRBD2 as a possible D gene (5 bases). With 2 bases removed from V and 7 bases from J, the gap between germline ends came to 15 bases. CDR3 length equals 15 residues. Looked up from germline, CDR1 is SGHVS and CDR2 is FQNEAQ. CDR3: CASSLFAGYGNEQFF. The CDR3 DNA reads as TGTGCCAGCAGCTTATTTGCGGGTTACGGGAATGAGCAGTTCTTC.

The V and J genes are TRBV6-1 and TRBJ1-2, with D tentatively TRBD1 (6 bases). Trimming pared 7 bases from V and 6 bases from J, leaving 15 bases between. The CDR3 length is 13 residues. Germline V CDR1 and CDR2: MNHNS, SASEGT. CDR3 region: CASTLGTGNGYTF. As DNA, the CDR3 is TGTGCCAGCACTCTAGGTACAGGGAATGGCTACACCTTC.

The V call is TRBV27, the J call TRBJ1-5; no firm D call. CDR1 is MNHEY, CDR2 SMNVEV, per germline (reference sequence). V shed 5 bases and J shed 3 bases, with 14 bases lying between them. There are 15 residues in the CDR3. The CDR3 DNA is TGTGCCAGCAGTCCCACCGCTGGGTACAATCAGCCCCAGCATTTT. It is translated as CASSPTAGYNQPQHF.

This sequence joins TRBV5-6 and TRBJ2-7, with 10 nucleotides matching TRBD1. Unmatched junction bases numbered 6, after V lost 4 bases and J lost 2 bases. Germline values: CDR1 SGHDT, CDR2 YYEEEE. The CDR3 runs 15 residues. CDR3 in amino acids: CASSGGGTGAYEQYV. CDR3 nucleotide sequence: TGTGCCAGCAGCGGAGGTGGGACAGGGGCCTACGAGCAGTACGTC.

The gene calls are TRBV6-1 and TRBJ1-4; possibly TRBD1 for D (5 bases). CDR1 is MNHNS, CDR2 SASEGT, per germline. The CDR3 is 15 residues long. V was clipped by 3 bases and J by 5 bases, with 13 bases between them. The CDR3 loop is CASSEGGRLNEKLFF. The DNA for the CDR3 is TGTGCCAGCAGTGAGGGGGGGAGGCTAAATGAAAAACTGTTTTTT.

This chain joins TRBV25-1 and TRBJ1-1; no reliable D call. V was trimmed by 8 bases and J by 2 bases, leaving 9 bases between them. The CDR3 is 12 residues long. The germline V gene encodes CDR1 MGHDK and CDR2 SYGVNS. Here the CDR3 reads CASRSYNTEAFF. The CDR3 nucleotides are TGTGCCAGCCGGAGTTATAACACTGAAGCTTTCTTT.

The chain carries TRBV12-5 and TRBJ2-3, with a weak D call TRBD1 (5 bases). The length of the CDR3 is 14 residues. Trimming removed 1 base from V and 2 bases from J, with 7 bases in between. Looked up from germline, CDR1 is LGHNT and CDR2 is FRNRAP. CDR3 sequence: CASGLEGVTDTQYF. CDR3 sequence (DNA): TGTGCTAGTGGTTTGGAAGGGGTCACAGATACGCAGTATTTT.

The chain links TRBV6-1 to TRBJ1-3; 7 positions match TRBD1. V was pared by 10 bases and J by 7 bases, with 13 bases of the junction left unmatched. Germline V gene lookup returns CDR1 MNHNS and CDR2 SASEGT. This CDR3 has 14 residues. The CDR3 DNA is TGTGCCACCCGGGGAGGAGGGGGCGGGAACACCATATATTTT. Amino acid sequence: CATRGGGGGNTIYF.

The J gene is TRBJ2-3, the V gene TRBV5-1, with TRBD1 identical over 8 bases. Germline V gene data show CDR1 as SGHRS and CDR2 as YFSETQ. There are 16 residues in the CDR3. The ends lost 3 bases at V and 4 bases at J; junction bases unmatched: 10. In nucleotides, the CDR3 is TGCGCCAGCAGCTCACTCGGGACAGGTACAGCAGATACGCAGTATTTT. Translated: CASSSLGTGTADTQYF.

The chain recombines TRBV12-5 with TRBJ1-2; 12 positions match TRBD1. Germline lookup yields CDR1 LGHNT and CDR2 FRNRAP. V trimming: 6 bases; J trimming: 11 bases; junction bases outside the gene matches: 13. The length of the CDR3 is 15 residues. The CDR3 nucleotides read TGTGCTAGTGGGCCGGGACAGGGGGCGTTAGATGTGTACACCTTC. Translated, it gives CASGPGQGALDVYTF.

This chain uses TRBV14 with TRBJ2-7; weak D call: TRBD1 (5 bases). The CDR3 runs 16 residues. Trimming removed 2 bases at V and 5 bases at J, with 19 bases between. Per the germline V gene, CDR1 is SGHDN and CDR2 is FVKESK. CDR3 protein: CASSQSISGPRDEQYV. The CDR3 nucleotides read TGTGCCAGCAGCCAATCAATTTCGGGCCCCAGGGACGAGCAGTACGTC.

The CDR3: CSVEDPGDPEAFF. The CDR3 region has the DNA TGCAGCGTTGAAGATCCGGGTGACCCTGAAGCTTTCTTT. The gene calls are TRBV29-1 and TRBJ1-1; D is ambiguous. Germline-derived CDR1 and CDR2 are SQVTM and ANQGSEA. The CDR3 consists of 13 residues. V gave up 0 bases and J gave up 6 bases, with 11 bases separating them.

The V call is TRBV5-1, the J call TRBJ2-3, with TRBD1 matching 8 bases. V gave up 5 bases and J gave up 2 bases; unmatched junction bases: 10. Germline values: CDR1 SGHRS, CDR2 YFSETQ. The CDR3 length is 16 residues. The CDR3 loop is CASRRDRPNPTDTQYF. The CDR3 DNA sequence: TGCGCCAGCAGGAGGGACAGGCCTAACCCCACAGATACGCAGTATTTT.

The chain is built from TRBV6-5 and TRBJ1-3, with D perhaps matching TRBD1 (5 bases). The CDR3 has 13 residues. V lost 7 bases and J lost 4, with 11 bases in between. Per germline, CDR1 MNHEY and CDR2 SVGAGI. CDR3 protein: CASIPWGGNTIYF. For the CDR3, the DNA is TGTGCCAGCATCCCTTGGGGGGGAAACACCATATATTTT.

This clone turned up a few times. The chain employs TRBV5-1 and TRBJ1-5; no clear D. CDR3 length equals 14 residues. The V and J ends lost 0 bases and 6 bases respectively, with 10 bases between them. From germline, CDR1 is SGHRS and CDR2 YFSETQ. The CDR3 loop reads CASSLGAGGQPQHF. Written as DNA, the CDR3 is TGCGCCAGCAGCTTGGGGGCGGGAGGTCAGCCCCAGCATTTT.

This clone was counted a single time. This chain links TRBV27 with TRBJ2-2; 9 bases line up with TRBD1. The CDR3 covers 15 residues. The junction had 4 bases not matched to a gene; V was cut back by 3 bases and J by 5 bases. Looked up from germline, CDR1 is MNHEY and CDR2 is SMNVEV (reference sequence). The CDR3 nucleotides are TGTGCCAGCAGTTTTGACAGGGGGGGAACCGGGGAGCTGTTTTTT. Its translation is CASSFDRGGTGELFF.

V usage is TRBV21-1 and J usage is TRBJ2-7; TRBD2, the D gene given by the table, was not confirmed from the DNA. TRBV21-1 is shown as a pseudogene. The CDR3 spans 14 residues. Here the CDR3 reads CASSKVWTRYEQYV. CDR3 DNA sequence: TGTGCCAGCAGCAAAGTTTGGACTCGCTACGAGCAGTACGTC.

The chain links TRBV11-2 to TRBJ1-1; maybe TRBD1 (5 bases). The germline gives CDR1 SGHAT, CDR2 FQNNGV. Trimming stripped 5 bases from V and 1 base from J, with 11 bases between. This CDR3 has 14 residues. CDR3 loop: CASSRGGTNTEAFF. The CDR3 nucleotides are TGTGCCAGCAGCCGGGGGGGGACGAACACTGAAGCTTTCTTT.

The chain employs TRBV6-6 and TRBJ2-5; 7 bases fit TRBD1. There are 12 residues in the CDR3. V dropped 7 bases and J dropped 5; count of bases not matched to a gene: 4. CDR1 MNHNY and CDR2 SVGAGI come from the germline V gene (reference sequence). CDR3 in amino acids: CASKKGGETQYF. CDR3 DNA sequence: TGTGCCAGCAAAAAAGGGGGCGAGACCCAGTACTTC.